The 11 T cell receptor beta chains listed next were all sequenced from one sample in a study of regulatory T cells in long-lasting Graves disease. Specified time point: persistent/refractory GD, antithyroid drugs over 5 years with positive TRAb. The TCR library was prepared using RNA isolated from PBMCs. Through Arm-PCR of CDR3 regions and iRepertoire HTBI primers, TCR beta libraries were built. TCRdb independently ran MiXCR on the multiplex PCR reads; one entry per CDR3 protein. The data hold around 450,000 distinct CDR3 sequences, with 20% to 25% observed a single time. This sample comprised peripheral blood mononuclear cells (PBMCs), obtained when the disease was refractory, from a patient treated with antithyroid drugs. These receptors came from a female donor with Graves disease.

This clonotype was counted at least ten times. The chain combines TRBV27 with TRBJ1-1, with D perhaps TRBD1 (5 bases). The germline V gene has CDR1 MNHEY and CDR2 SMNVEV (reference sequence). The CDR3 contains 13 residues. Trimming took 3 bases from V and 1 from J, leaving 6 bases between them. Here the CDR3 reads CASSFGTNTEAFF. CDR3 in DNA: TGTGCCAGCAGTTTCGGGACGAACACTGAAGCTTTCTTT.

The chain employs TRBV7-8 and TRBJ1-5; D not certain. The CDR3 runs 13 residues. The germline CDR1 and CDR2 sequences are SGHVS and FQNEAQ. Trimming pared 5 bases from V and 4 bases from J, leaving 9 bases between. The DNA for the CDR3 is TGTGCCAGCAGCGTAAAAAGTAATCAGCCCCAGCATTTT. Its protein product is CASSVKSNQPQHF. The variable domain in full, completed from reference TRBV7-8 and TRBJ1-5, reads GAGVSQSPRYKVAKRGQDVALRCDPISGHVSLFWYQQALGQGPEFLTYFQNEAQLDKSGLPSDRFFAERPEGSVSTLKIQRTQQEDSAVYLCASSVKSNQPQHFGDGTRLSIL.

This clonotype appeared many times. V usage is TRBV12-5 and J usage is TRBJ1-1; D is undetermined. The germline V gene encodes CDR1 LGHNT and CDR2 FRNRAP. V shed 6 bases and J shed 0 bases, with 8 bases lying between them. The CDR3 covers 13 residues. CDR3 sequence: CASGLLMNTEAFF. DNA of the CDR3: TGTGCTAGTGGCCTCTTAATGAACACTGAAGCTTTCTTT.

This clonotype appeared many times. J is TRBJ1-1 and V is TRBV11-1; 8 bases are a match to TRBD1. This CDR3 region has 15 residues. V was pared by 4 bases and J by 4 bases, with 8 bases of the junction left unmatched. The V gene's germline CDR1 is SGHAT and CDR2 FQDESV (reference sequence). DNA of the CDR3: TGTGCCAGCAGCTCCCGACAGGGGAGGTTCACTGAAGCTTTCTTT. It is translated as CASSSRQGRFTEAFF.

This clonotype was observed at least ten times. J is TRBJ2-5 and V is TRBV15; D may be TRBD2 (5 bases). V lost 5 bases, J lost 5 bases, and 9 bases lay in between. Germline V gene lookup returns CDR1 LNHNV and CDR2 YYDKDF (reference sequence). The CDR3 is made up of 12 amino acids. In DNA form, the CDR3 reads TGTGCCACCAGCCGGGGATACGAGACCCAGTACTTC. This codes for CATSRGYETQYF.

V and J are TRBV6-1 and TRBJ1-1; D gene uncertain. Germline V gene sequence: CDR1 MNHNS, CDR2 SASEGT. This CDR3 spans 13 amino acids. V gave up 1 base and J gave up 6 bases, with 9 bases separating them. The CDR3 here is CASSEVLRAEAFF. The CDR3 bases are TGTGCCAGCAGTGAAGTTTTAAGGGCTGAAGCTTTCTTT.

This chain joins TRBV6-5 and TRBJ2-2, with D tentatively TRBD1 (5 bases). CDR1 is MNHEY and CDR2 is SVGAGI in the germline V gene. Trimming left V 0 bases short and J 2 bases short, with 16 bases between. The CDR3 spans 18 residues. The CDR3 sequence: CASSYSWSHQGNTGELFF. The DNA of the CDR3 is TGTGCCAGCAGTTACTCTTGGAGTCATCAGGGCAACACCGGGGAGCTGTTTTTT.

The genes are TRBV7-9 and TRBJ2-7; 8 positions match TRBD2. The CDR3 runs to 14 residues. The V gene's germline CDR1 is SEHNR and CDR2 FQNEAQ (reference sequence). With V trimmed by 6 bases and J by 4 bases, 8 bases remained unmatched. Here the CDR3 DNA reads TGTGCCAGCAGTCCTCGACTAGCGTCATACGAGCAGTACTTC. Protein: CASSPRLASYEQYF.

This rearrangement joins TRBV19 to TRBJ1-3; D might be TRBD1 (5 bases). The CDR3 is 16 residues long. Looked up from germline, CDR1 is LNHDA and CDR2 is SQIVND (reference sequence). Trimming removed 3 bases at V and 1 base at J, with 13 bases between. CDR3 sequence reads: CASSIGTALSGNTIYF. CDR3 DNA: TGTGCCAGTAGTATTGGGACCGCGTTATCTGGAAACACCATATATTTT.

The chain joins TRBV20-1 to TRBJ1-4; D might be TRBD1 (6 bases). The CDR3 length is 13 residues. The germline CDR1 and CDR2 sequences are DFQATT and SNEGSKA (reference sequence). Trimming removed 6 bases at V and 8 bases at J, with 16 bases between. The CDR3 DNA reads TGCAGTGCCAGGTCGGGGGGCTTAGAAAAACTGTTTTTT. Translation gives CSARSGGLEKLFF.

Only a few counts were recorded for this clonotype. V usage is TRBV9 and J usage is TRBJ2-5; no clear D. The CDR3 consists of 15 residues. Germline CDR1 SGDLS, CDR2 YYNGEE. Between the trimmed V and J ends, which lost 4 bases and 0 bases, there was a span of 13 bases. The CDR3 DNA reads TGTGCCAGCAGCCCCGGACCTATGTACCAAGAGACCCAGTACTTC. Amino acid sequence: CASSPGPMYQETQYF. Drawing the rest from reference TRBV9 and TRBJ2-5, the complete variable domain is DSGVTQTPKHLITATGQRVTLRCSPRSGDLSVYWYQQSLDQGLQFLIQYYNGEERAKGNILERFSAQQFPDLHSELNLSSLELGDSALYFCASSPGPMYQETQYFGPGTRLLVL.